The clone carrying this TCR beta chain was counted a single time. What it binds is not known. The assay was immunoSEQ multiplex PCR, and TCRdb's table has in-frame clones only and misses some. The table shows tens of thousands of clones, with around 80% occurring only once. This entry belongs to a study of early stage breast cancer tumors. Overall study context: About 70% of the 16 invasive tumors were ER+, PR+ and HER2-.

Regarding the study as a whole: In about 85% of the 16 patients, blood comparison separated tumor from normal breast. Bulk DNA sequencing of unsorted cells missed chain pairing and markers. Most shared enriched TCRB sequences were commonly generated ones.

Per the germline V gene, CDR1 is MNHNS and CDR2 is SASEGT. This CDR3 region has 15 residues. Unmatched junction bases numbered 6, after V lost 8 bases and J lost 0 bases. Sequenced material: blood. This sequence joins TRBV6-1 and TRBJ2-1, with 8 nucleotides matching TRBD2. This receptor was taken from a person aged 40-50 years with breast cancer. As DNA, the CDR3 is TGTGCCAGCTATAGCGGGACCATCTCCTACAATGAGCAGTTCTTC. It yields the protein CASYSGTISYNEQFF.